This TCR beta chain came from a study of blood T cell repertoires in COVID-19. Turning to the study itself: Sources were T cells, B-cell-depleted T cells, or PBMCs; the material itself was cDNA or gDNA.

J lost 0 bases, V lost 0 bases, and 3 bases had no gene match. The CDR3 extends over 16 amino acids. Germline V gives CDR1 MGHRA, CDR2 YSYEKL. Assay: immunoSEQ multiplex PCR; the TCRdb copy retains only in-frame clones and omits some. Of 90,000 to 150,000 clones in the sample, 80% to 90% are singletons; the top ten hold about 27%. This TCR was recovered from an older man with active or convalescent COVID-19. The sample consisted of peripheral blood. The gene calls are TRBV4-1 and TRBJ2-3; TRBD2 matches at 7 bases. In nucleotides, the CDR3 is TGCGCCAGCAGCCAAGAAAGAGCGGGGAGCACAGATACGCAGTATTTT. Protein product: CASSQERAGSTDTQYF.